These 18 T cell receptor beta chains were sequenced from one sample in a study of blood T cell repertoires in COVID-19. Profiling relied on immunoSEQ multiplex PCR, and the TCRdb table lists in-frame clones only, not all of them. Here the sample spans approximately 76,000 clones, 85% to 90% being singletons. The sequencing sample was made of peripheral blood. The source of these receptors is a woman of 80 years or more with active or convalescent COVID-19.

The CDR3 reads CASSPPAGLHNEQFF. CDR3 coding DNA: TGTGCCAGCTCACCACCGGCAGGGTTACACAATGAGCAGTTCTTC. The chain has TRBV18 and TRBJ2-1, with D perhaps TRBD1 (5 bases). V gave up 0 bases and J gave up 5 bases, with 11 bases separating them. Germline lookup yields CDR1 KGHSH and CDR2 LQKENI. The CDR3 sequence is 15 residues long.

J is TRBJ1-1 and V is TRBV7-2, with a weak D call TRBD1 (5 bases). Germline assignment: CDR1 SGHTA and CDR2 FQGNSA. The V end was cut by 5 bases, the J end by 0 bases, with 10 bases between. The CDR3 runs to 14 residues. CDR3 in amino acids: CASSRGGMNTEAFF. CDR3 DNA sequence: TGTGCCAGCAGCCGGGGCGGGATGAACACTGAAGCTTTCTTT.

The genes are TRBV6-1 and TRBJ2-2; D not resolved. The CDR3 has 13 residues. Trimming removed 0 bases at V and 8 bases at J, with 7 bases between. Germline V gives CDR1 MNHNS, CDR2 SASEGT. DNA for the CDR3: TGTGCCAGCAGTGAAGCGATCAGAGGGGAGCTGTTTTTT. Translation: CASSEAIRGELFF.

This clone was counted between two and nine times. V gene TRBV9 combines with J gene TRBJ1-3; no clear D gene. Trimming pared 4 bases from V and 0 bases from J, leaving 14 bases between. Per the germline V gene, CDR1 is SGDLS and CDR2 is YYNGEE. The CDR3 consists of 16 residues. The CDR3 sequence is CASSPSGRASGNTIYF. The CDR3 nucleotides are TGTGCCAGCAGCCCCTCGGGAAGGGCCTCTGGAAACACCATATATTTT. Looking up the rest from reference TRBV9 and TRBJ1-3 gives the full variable domain: DSGVTQTPKHLITATGQRVTLRCSPRSGDLSVYWYQQSLDQGLQFLIQYYNGEERAKGNILERFSAQQFPDLHSELNLSSLELGDSALYFCASSPSGRASGNTIYFGEGSWLTVV.

J is TRBJ2-3 and V is TRBV3-1 (or the pseudogene TRBV3-2); D remains unclear. The CDR3 contains 14 residues. V was clipped by 2 bases and J by 5 bases, with 11 bases between them. The germline CDR1 and CDR2 sequences are LGHDT and YNNKEL (reference sequence). The CDR3 nucleotides read TGTGCCAGCAGCCAATCCCCCCTTAGAGATACGCAGTATTTT. It encodes CASSQSPLRDTQYF.

This clone has a handful of counts. This sequence joins TRBV28 and TRBJ1-6, with D possibly being TRBD1 (5 bases). The CDR3 has 14 residues. Germline V gene sequence: CDR1 MDHEN, CDR2 SYDVKM. V was shortened by 7 bases and J by 7 bases, with 14 bases between the two germline ends. Here the CDR3 DNA reads TGTGCCAGCATATCAGGGAATTTCAATTCACCCCTCCACTTT. Translating it yields CASISGNFNSPLHF. The full variable domain, its missing parts supplied by reference TRBV28 and TRBJ1-6, is DVKVTQSSRYLVKRTGEKVFLECVQDMDHENMFWYRQDPGLGLRLIYFSYDVKMKEKGDIPEGYSVSREKKERFSLILESASTNQTSMYLCASISGNFNSPLHFGNGTRLTVT.

The rearrangement links TRBV10-1 to TRBJ2-7; possibly TRBD1 for D (5 bases). Germline lookup yields CDR1 WNHNN and CDR2 SYGVQD (reference sequence). Trimming left V 6 bases short and J 6 bases short, with 24 bases between. CDR3 length: 16 residues. The DNA for the CDR3 is TGCGCCAGCAGAACGACAGACATATCACCAGGTGGCGAGCAGTACTTC. Translating gives CASRTTDISPGGEQYF.

The V call is TRBV4-1, the J call TRBJ2-3; possible D gene TRBD2, 5 bases. The CDR3 consists of 13 residues. Trimming shortened V by 3 bases and J by 11 bases, and 15 bases separated the two germline ends. Germline V lookup: CDR1 MGHRA, CDR2 YSYEKL. The CDR3 DNA sequence: TGCGCCAGCAGCCAGGACTCTCCCTTCGGGCAGTATTTT. It is translated as CASSQDSPFGQYF.

The V gene is TRBV7-9, the J gene TRBJ1-5, with D possibly being TRBD1 (5 bases). Germline V gives CDR1 SEHNR, CDR2 FQNEAQ (reference sequence). This CDR3 contains 14 residues. V was trimmed by 2 bases and J by 5 bases, leaving 10 bases between them. The CDR3 is CASSLTTGDQPQHF. The CDR3 DNA sequence: TGTGCCAGCAGCTTAACTACAGGTGATCAGCCCCAGCATTTT.

This clone is a singleton in its sample. CDR3 nucleotide sequence: TGTGCCAGCCGAATCGGACTAGCGGGGCGTAATGAGCAGTTCTTC. It yields the protein CASRIGLAGRNEQFF. This chain connects TRBV2 to TRBJ2-1, with 12 bases aligning to TRBD2. CDR1 is SNHLY, CDR2 FYNNEI, per germline. CDR3 length: 15 residues. V dropped 8 bases and J dropped 7; count of bases not matched to a gene: 9.

This chain uses TRBV6-5 with TRBJ1-5, with D possibly TRBD1 on 5 matching bases. Germline V gene data show CDR1 as MNHEY and CDR2 as SVGAGI. The CDR3 runs 15 residues. V gave up 4 bases and J gave up 0 bases, with 10 bases separating them. CDR3 bases: TGTGCCAGCAGTTCAGGGATCAATAGCAATCAGCCCCAGCATTTT. Translation gives CASSSGINSNQPQHF.

This clone appeared once. The chain has TRBV2 and TRBJ2-3, with 13 bases identical to TRBD2. After removal of 1 base from V and 7 bases from J, the junction contained 8 bases not matched to a gene. Germline lookup yields CDR1 SNHLY and CDR2 FYNNEI. This CDR3 has 17 residues. CDR3 sequence (DNA): TGTGCCAGCAGTGAAGGACCGCCGGGACTAGCGGGAAATACGCAGTATTTT. This sequence encodes CASSEGPPGLAGNTQYF.

The V and J genes are TRBV9 and TRBJ2-3; tentative D call: TRBD2 (5 bases). The CDR3 has 15 residues. Trimming left V 4 bases short and J 3 bases short, with 15 bases between. Germline CDR1 SGDLS, CDR2 YYNGEE. The CDR3 region is CASSPPLTGTDTQYF. In DNA, the CDR3 is TGTGCCAGCAGCCCTCCCTTGACGGGAACAGATACGCAGTATTTT.

The chain recombines TRBV6-6 with TRBJ2-5; the match to TRBD2 covers 9 bases. Germline V CDR1 and CDR2: MNHNY, SVGAGI (reference sequence). CDR3 length: 16 residues. V was clipped by 2 bases and J by 8 bases; unmatched bases: 12. CDR3 residues: CASSYPRGGGPNTQYF. CDR3 bases: TGTGCCAGCAGTTACCCCCGCGGGGGGGGCCCAAATACCCAGTACTTC.

The rearrangement links TRBV2 to TRBJ2-1; D ambiguous. The germline V gene has CDR1 SNHLY and CDR2 FYNNEI. CDR3 length equals 13 residues. V dropped 2 bases and J dropped 4 bases, with 6 bases sitting between them. CDR3 sequence (DNA): TGTGCCAGCAGTGAACCCGAGTACAATGAGCAGTTCTTC. Translated, it gives CASSEPEYNEQFF.

There are a few counts of this clone. The chain joins TRBV3-1 (or the pseudogene TRBV3-2) to TRBJ1-4; 9 positions agree with TRBD1. The ends lost 4 bases at V and 14 bases at J; junction bases unmatched: 5. CDR3 length: 12 residues. CDR1 and CDR2 (germline): LGHDT, YNNKEL (reference sequence). For the CDR3, the DNA is TGTGCCAGCAGCCTACAGGGGGCGATTCTGTTTTTT. Encoded protein: CASSLQGAILFF.

The rearrangement uses TRBV20-1 and TRBJ1-1; 9 bases align to TRBD1. CDR1 DFQATT and CDR2 SNEGSKA come from the germline V gene (reference sequence). The V gene end was trimmed by 3 bases and the J gene end by 10 bases; junction bases not matched to a gene: 9. This CDR3 comprises 13 residues. CDR3 nucleotides: TGCAGTGCTAGTGGGGGACAGGGTCTAAGAGCTTTCTTT. Amino acids: CSASGGQGLRAFF.

This chain links TRBV7-2 with TRBJ2-3; a possible D gene is TRBD1 (5 bases). The CDR3 totals 14 residues. The germline V and J ends were trimmed by 2 bases and 4 bases, with 10 bases remaining between them. Per germline, CDR1 SGHTA and CDR2 FQGNSA. CDR3 amino acids: CASSLRLGADTQYF. Here the CDR3 DNA reads TGTGCCAGCAGCTTACGATTAGGGGCAGATACGCAGTATTTT.